Listed below are T cell receptor beta chains from one sample, sequenced in a study of cytomegalovirus exposure and HLA in healthy donors. TCRdb's copy holds only in-frame clones and misses some; the assay was immunoSEQ multiplex PCR. The repertoire holds 150,000 or so clones, with around 76% as singletons. The sample consisted of PBMCs. The receptor source for this set is a man between 40 and 49 years old in good health and CMV-seropositive. Both conserved end residues are part of each CDR3. The order of the fields is J gene, D gene, clone size, V gene, CDR3 DNA, CDR3 protein. A D gene is named only where the DNA matches it firmly. Where a row states a size, it is once, few, many or the class of an expanded clone; other rows omit it.

>TRBJ2-3|-|-|TRBV2
TGTGCCAGTCAGGCGGGGAGCACAGATACGCAGTATTTT
CASQAGSTDTQYF
>TRBJ2-2|TRBD1|-|TRBV7-3
TGTGCCAGCAGCTTACTGACAGGGCGCACCGGGGAGCTGTTTTTT
CASSLLTGRTGELFF
>TRBJ2-3|-|-|TRBV11-2
TGTGCCAGCAGGAGGGCGGCAGATACGCAGTATTTT
CASRRAADTQYF
>TRBJ1-3|-|-|TRBV4-3
TGCGCCAGCAGCCAAGATTCGCGGGGGGCACTTCGTGGAAACACCATATATTTT
CASSQDSRGALRGNTIYF
>TRBJ2-1|-|-|TRBV11-3
TGTGCCAGCAGCCAAGGGGGATCCTACAATGAGCAGTTCTTC
CASSQGGSYNEQFF
>TRBJ1-5|-|-|TRBV19
TGTGCCAGTAGTGTACAGGGAAATCAGCCCCAGCATTTT
CASSVQGNQPQHF
>TRBJ2-7|TRBD2|-|TRBV6-6
TGTGCCAGCAGTTACGGGACTAGCGGGGACTACGAGCAGTACTTC
CASSYGTSGDYEQYF
>TRBJ2-2|-|-|TRBV6-1
TGTGCCAGCAGACCCCCCGGTGCCACCGGGGAGCTGTTTTTT
CASRPPGATGELFF
>TRBJ1-5|TRBD1|-|TRBV27
TGTGCCAGCAGTTCCCCTCGACAGGGAGGTCAGCCCCAGCATTTT
CASSSPRQGGQPQHF
>TRBJ1-4|TRBD1|-|TRBV7-8
TGTGCCAGCAGCCCCGGACAGGGTAATGAAAAACTGTTTTTT
CASSPGQGNEKLFF
>TRBJ1-3|-|-|TRBV5-4
TGTGCCAGCAGCTTGCGCGGGGGATCGGGAAACACCATATATTTT
CASSLRGGSGNTIYF
>TRBJ2-7|TRBD1|-|TRBV5-1
TGCGCCAGCAGCTCAACTGGGACAGGGATCTACGAGCAGTACTTC
CASSSTGTGIYEQYF
>TRBJ2-5|TRBD1|few|TRBV9
TGTGCCAGCAGCTTACACCAGGGGGCGGGGGAGACCCAGTACTTC
CASSLHQGAGETQYF
>TRBJ2-3|TRBD1|-|TRBV7-7
TGTGCTAGCAGCCCAGGGGGCAGAACAGATACGCAGTATTTT
CASSPGGRTDTQYF
>TRBJ2-7|TRBD1|-|TRBV6-1
TGTGCCAGTGGGGGACAGACCTCCTACGAGCAGTACTTC
CASGGQTSYEQYF
>TRBJ2-1|-|-|TRBV19
TGTGCCAGTAGCGAGGACAGAGCCTACAATGAGCAGTTCTTC
CASSEDRAYNEQFF